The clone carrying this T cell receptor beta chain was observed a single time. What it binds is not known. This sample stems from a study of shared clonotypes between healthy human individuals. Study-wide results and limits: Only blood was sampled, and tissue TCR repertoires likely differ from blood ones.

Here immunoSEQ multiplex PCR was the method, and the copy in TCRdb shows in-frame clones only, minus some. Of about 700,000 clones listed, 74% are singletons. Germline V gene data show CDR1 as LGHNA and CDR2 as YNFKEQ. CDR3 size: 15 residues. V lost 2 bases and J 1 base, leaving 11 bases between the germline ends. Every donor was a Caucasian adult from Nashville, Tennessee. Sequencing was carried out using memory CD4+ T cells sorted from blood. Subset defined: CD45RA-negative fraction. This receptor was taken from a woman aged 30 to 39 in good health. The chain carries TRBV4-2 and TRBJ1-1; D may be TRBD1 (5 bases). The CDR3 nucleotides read TGTGCCAGCAGCCAACAATTGGACAAGAACACTGAAGCTTTCTTT. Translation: CASSQQLDKNTEAFF.